This T cell receptor beta chain was identified during a study of shared clonotypes between healthy human individuals. The V gene's germline CDR1 is MNHEY and CDR2 SMNVEV (reference sequence). The length of the CDR3 is 16 residues. Trimming at V came to 5 bases and at J to 1 base, leaving 6 bases not matched to a gene. Assay: immunoSEQ multiplex PCR; the TCRdb copy retains only in-frame clones and omits some. The table shows around 700,000 clones, with roughly 78% occurring only once. The sequence came from a woman aged 25 to 45 in good health. Sequencing was carried out using memory CD4+ T cells sorted from blood. Noted subset: CD45RA-negative fraction. The V and J genes are TRBV27 and TRBJ1-1; 11 nucleotides match TRBD1. The CDR3 DNA sequence: TGTGCCAGCAGTCCGCGGACAGGGGGCGAGAACACTGAAGCTTTCTTT. This encodes CASSPRTGGENTEAFF.